This TCR beta chain was sequenced for a study of CD8+ T cells in alopecia areata. Study at large: In an open-label trial, patients got 5 to 10 mg tofacitinib twice daily. The tofacitinib course ran for 6 to 18 months and was followed by 6 months off drug.

Noted treatment: oral pan-JAK inhibitor, 5-10 mg twice daily. The investigators collected lesional scalp punch biopsies and peripheral blood from alopecia areata patients. Cell sorting was applied to PBMCs, and CD4+ and CD8+ T cells were collected. This clone was recorded once. Germline V lookup: CDR1 SGHRS, CDR2 YFSETQ. Trimming stripped 4 bases from V and 1 base from J, with 15 bases between. This CDR3 is built from 16 residues. cDNA prepared by RNA extraction and subsequent reverse transcription served as the template for sequencing. Sequencing used immunoSEQ multiplex PCR; TCRdb keeps in-frame clones, though not all of them. The profile shows around 200,000 clones, roughly 61% of them singletons.

V and J are TRBV5-1 and TRBJ2-1, with D uncertain. The sequence derives from a human donor with alopecia areata. The starting material was CD8+ T cells sorted from blood, obtained at week 24, from a patient treated with tofacitinib. For the CDR3, the DNA is TGCGCCAGCAGCCCACCGGTTAGGGAATCCTACAATGAGCAGTTCTTC. It is translated as CASSPPVRESYNEQFF.